The 6 T cell receptor beta chains presented below share a single source sample, sequenced in a study of Graves' ophthalmopathy and Graves' hyperthyroidism. RNA transcripts were the source from which TCR beta CDR3 regions were amplified. HTBI primers were employed in first-round RT-PCR, then a second-round multiplex PCR followed. MiXCR, applied by TCRdb to the multiplex PCR reads, yields one record per CDR3 protein. The sample has 650,000 to 800,000 distinct CDR3 sequences, roughly 41% seen once. The specimen was peripheral blood. The receptors shown here come from an adult man with Graves' ophthalmopathy.

A remark on this clonotype: Just one base apart from a much larger clone, this may be a read error. The J gene is TRBJ1-6, the V gene TRBV27; D uncertain. The V gene lost 3 bases and the J gene lost 10 bases, with 16 bases spanning the gap. Germline V gene sequence: CDR1 MNHEY, CDR2 SMNVEV (reference sequence). The CDR3 contains 15 residues. In nucleotides, the CDR3 is TGTGCCAGCAGTTTTGGAGGACGGGGAAAATCACCCCTCCACTTT. This encodes CASSFGGRGKSPLHF.

This clonotype was counted many times. The chain has TRBV7-2 and TRBJ2-7; 8 positions agree with TRBD1. The CDR3 length is 15 residues. Germline-derived CDR1 and CDR2 are SGHTA and FQGNSA. Losses at the gene ends were 2 bases for V and 2 bases for J; bases not matched to a gene: 5. Here the CDR3 reads CASSLRGQGPYEQYF. The CDR3 DNA reads as TGTGCCAGCAGCTTACGAGGACAGGGCCCCTACGAGCAGTACTTC.

The rearrangement uses TRBV10-3 and TRBJ1-5; tentatively, D is TRBD1 (6 bases). V was trimmed by 10 bases and J by 2 bases, leaving 12 bases between them. The CDR3 length is 13 residues. Germline V gene data show CDR1 as ENHRY and CDR2 as SYGVKD. The CDR3 protein is CASRGNGNQPQHF. The DNA of the CDR3 is TGTGCCAGCAGGGGAAATGGCAATCAGCCCCAGCATTTT.

This clonotype was picked up a small number of times. The rearrangement joins TRBV6-6 to TRBJ1-1; 8 bases are a match to TRBD1. CDR1 and CDR2 from the germline V gene are MNHNY and SVGAGI (reference sequence). This CDR3 region has 15 residues. V lost 7 bases and J lost 4; bases outside the gene matches: 11. CDR3 DNA: TGTGCCAGCATCTCTAAGACAGGGGTTTTCACTGAAGCTTTCTTT. Translated, it gives CASISKTGVFTEAFF.

A few counts support this clonotype. This rearrangement joins TRBV6-1 to TRBJ1-4; D ambiguous. Trimming removed 0 bases from V and 2 bases from J, with 10 bases in between. In germline, CDR1 is MNHNS, CDR2 SASEGT. This CDR3 region has 16 residues. The CDR3 protein is CASSEALERTNEKLFF. The CDR3 bases are TGTGCCAGCAGTGAAGCCCTGGAGAGGACTAATGAAAAACTGTTTTTT.

The J gene is TRBJ2-2, the V gene TRBV25-1, with 8 bases fitting TRBD2. The V gene end was trimmed by 7 bases and the J gene end by 1 base; junction bases not matched to a gene: 8. The CDR3 is made up of 16 amino acids. Germline assignment: CDR1 MGHDK and CDR2 SYGVNS. Written as DNA, the CDR3 is TGTGCCAGCAATCTAGCGGGTGTGGGGAACACCGGGGAGCTGTTTTTT. This gives the protein CASNLAGVGNTGELFF.